The clone carrying this T cell receptor beta chain has just a few counts. TCRdb re-analysed the 5' RACE reads in MiXCR, keeping a single row per CDR3 protein. The table shows 45,000 to 60,000 distinct CDR3 sequences, with 3.6% occurring only once. The data derive from a study of neurological immune-mediated disorders. The sequence was collected from a young man with multiple sclerosis. Sequencing input: PBMCs.

CDR3 in DNA: TGTGCCAGCAGTTTACGGGAGGAAGGGAATGAGCAGTTCTTC. Its translation: CASSLREEGNEQFF. This chain links TRBV6-6 with TRBJ2-1; TRBD2 matches at 7 bases. Germline CDR1 reads MNHNY; CDR2 reads SVGAGI (reference sequence). V lost 4 bases and J lost 7; bases outside the gene matches: 7. CDR3 size: 14 residues.